A single sample is the source of the 30 T cell receptor beta chains below, sequenced in a study of T cells in Graves' hyperthyroidism and ophthalmopathy. Amplified TCR beta CDR3 regions came from RNA transcripts. HTBI primers were the set used in a first-round RT-PCR of the TCR CDR3. Using its own MiXCR run on the multiplex PCR reads, TCRdb lists one record per CDR3 protein. The data contain around 700,000 distinct CDR3 sequences, approximately 36% of them singletons. Sequenced material: blood. These receptors came from a woman aged 35 to 49 with Graves' hyperthyroidism.

The chain uses TRBV12-3 or TRBV12-4 and TRBJ1-2; D might be TRBD1 (5 bases). The CDR3 is made up of 15 amino acids. V was clipped by 4 bases and J by 5 bases, with 17 bases between them. This CDR3 is CASSSSWGGEYGYTF. CDR3 nucleotides: TGTGCCAGCAGTTCTTCCTGGGGGGGTGAATATGGCTACACCTTC.

V and J are TRBV6-1 and TRBJ1-1; 9 bases are shared with TRBD1. Germline V lookup: CDR1 MNHNS, CDR2 SASEGT. The CDR3 totals 15 residues. V was clipped by 8 bases and J by 4 bases; unmatched bases: 11. The chain's CDR3 is CASSPQGTGPTEAFF. DNA for the CDR3: TGTGCCAGCTCACCACAAGGGACAGGGCCCACTGAAGCTTTCTTT.

Turning to this clonotype: One base away lies a much larger clone, so this may be a sequencing read error. The gene calls are TRBV14 and TRBJ1-5, with TRBD1 matching over 8 bases. V dropped 4 bases and J dropped 7; count of bases not matched to a gene: 9. CDR1 SGHDN and CDR2 FVKESK come from the germline V gene. The CDR3 loop spans 15 amino acids. CDR3 DNA: TGTGCCAGCAGCCCCAGCGGACAGGGTGTCCAGCCCCAGCATTTT. This codes for CASSPSGQGVQPQHF.

This clonotype was observed many times. CDR3 in DNA: TGTGCCAGCAGTCCCGGGACTAGCTCCGGGGAGCTGTTTTTT. Encoded protein: CASSPGTSSGELFF. The gene calls are TRBV2 and TRBJ2-2, with 9 positions matching TRBD2. The CDR3 spans 14 residues. V lost 5 bases, J lost 6 bases, and 4 bases stayed unmatched. Germline V gene data show CDR1 as SNHLY and CDR2 as FYNNEI.

This clonotype was recorded at least ten times. This chain uses TRBV20-1 with TRBJ2-7, with TRBD1 as a possible D gene (5 bases). Germline lookup yields CDR1 DFQATT and CDR2 SNEGSKA (reference sequence). This CDR3 has 13 amino acids. V was shortened by 3 bases and J by 3 bases, with 12 bases between the two germline ends. The DNA of the CDR3 is TGCAGTGCTAGGACCGCAGGGTTCTACGAGCAGTACTTC. Translating gives CSARTAGFYEQYF.

This clonotype was seen at least ten times. The V call is TRBV10-3, the J call TRBJ1-2; TRBD1 might be the D (5 bases). The V gene lost 5 bases and the J gene lost 10 bases, with 14 bases spanning the gap. The CDR3 has 12 amino acids. Germline loops: CDR1 ENHRY, CDR2 SYGVKD. CDR3 in DNA: TGTGCCATCAGTAGGGACTCCGGAGACTACACCTTC. Protein product: CAISRDSGDYTF.

On this clonotype itself: It may be a read error: a sequence one base away is much more abundant. The chain couples TRBV7-9 to TRBJ1-5, with 10 bases that match TRBD1. CDR1 and CDR2 from the germline V gene are SEHNR and FQNEAQ (reference sequence). The CDR3 consists of 14 residues. This CDR3 is CATRGQGLSQLQHF. CDR3 nucleotides: TGTGCCACCAGGGGACAGGGGCTGAGTCAGCTCCAGCATTTT.

Only a few counts were recorded for this clonotype. The chain links TRBV7-8 to TRBJ1-2; unclear D gene. The germline V and J ends were trimmed by 1 base and 4 bases, with 16 bases remaining between them. This CDR3 is 16 amino acids long. Germline values: CDR1 SGHVS, CDR2 FQNEAQ. The CDR3: CASSLVSGNNLYGYTF. In nucleotides, the CDR3 is TGTGCCAGCAGCTTAGTCTCCGGGAACAACCTCTATGGCTACACCTTC.

J is TRBJ2-6 and V is TRBV2, with D tentatively TRBD1 (6 bases). V gave up 10 bases and J gave up 1 base, with 17 bases separating them. This CDR3 region has 16 residues. The V gene's germline CDR1 is SNHLY and CDR2 FYNNEI. The CDR3 loop reads CATGTTERSGANVLTF. The CDR3 DNA follows: TGTGCCACTGGGACAACCGAAAGGTCTGGGGCCAACGTCCTGACTTTC.

This clonotype was found a few times. V usage is TRBV7-9 and J usage is TRBJ1-3; D gene ambiguous. The CDR3 has 14 amino acids. Germline loops: CDR1 SEHNR, CDR2 FQNEAQ (reference sequence). V gave up 3 bases and J gave up 4 bases, with 10 bases separating them. CDR3 in amino acids: CASSFPLDGNTIYF. The CDR3 DNA sequence: TGTGCCAGCAGCTTCCCCCTAGACGGAAACACCATATATTTT.

This sequence joins TRBV20-1 and TRBJ2-7; D possibly uses TRBD1 or TRBD2 (5 bases each). The ends were cut back, 6 bases at V and 0 bases at J, with 18 bases in the middle. This CDR3 comprises 15 residues. CDR1 is DFQATT and CDR2 is SNEGSKA in the germline V gene (reference sequence). The CDR3 reads CSAPPGAGSSYEQYF. The DNA of the CDR3 is TGCAGTGCCCCCCCCGGGGCAGGGAGCTCCTACGAGCAGTACTTC.

This clonotype was counted a few times. The chain uses TRBV9 and TRBJ2-7; D may be TRBD2 (6 bases). Germline values: CDR1 SGDLS, CDR2 YYNGEE. This CDR3 contains 14 residues. V was trimmed by 4 bases and J by 3 bases, leaving 14 bases between them. This CDR3 reads CASSSGLFDYEQYF. The CDR3 DNA follows: TGTGCCAGCAGCTCGGGACTTTTTGACTACGAGCAGTACTTC.

There are many counts of this clonotype. The rearrangement joins TRBV20-1 to TRBJ2-5, with D unresolved. The CDR3 runs 14 residues. The V gene lost 2 bases and the J gene lost 4 bases, with 14 bases spanning the gap. The germline V gene encodes CDR1 DFQATT and CDR2 SNEGSKA (reference sequence). The CDR3 DNA sequence: TGCAGTGCTAGAAGTCCGGCAGGATTAGAGACCCAGTACTTC. Protein sequence: CSARSPAGLETQYF.

V is TRBV10-1 and J is TRBJ2-7; 8 bases map to TRBD1. This CDR3 region has 15 residues. J was trimmed by 2 bases and V by 1 base; bases with no gene match: 4. The germline CDR1 and CDR2 sequences are WNHNN and SYGVQD (reference sequence). CDR3 protein: CASSELGQAPYEQYF. The CDR3 DNA sequence: TGCGCCAGCAGTGAGTTGGGACAGGCCCCCTACGAGCAGTACTTC.

This clonotype was seen repeatedly, ten times or more. The V call is TRBV10-3, the J call TRBJ2-7; 7 bases line up with TRBD1. The CDR3 is 11 amino acids. CDR1 is ENHRY, CDR2 SYGVKD, per germline. V shed 4 bases and J 13 bases; nucleotides not matched to a gene: 7. The CDR3 DNA sequence: TGTGCCATCAGTGCCTCGGGACAGACTTACTTC. This codes for CAISASGQTYF.

The chain uses TRBV7-2 and TRBJ1-2; 8 bases line up with TRBD1. Per the germline V gene, CDR1 is SGHTA and CDR2 is FQGNSA. The junction had 6 bases not matched to a gene; V was cut back by 5 bases and J by 7 bases. This CDR3 is built from 13 residues. CDR3 region: CASSPSTGAGYTF. As DNA, the CDR3 is TGTGCCAGCAGCCCATCGACAGGGGCTGGCTACACCTTC.

Ten or more counts support this clonotype. The chain links TRBV5-6 to TRBJ2-7; 7 bases agree with TRBD1. Germline lookup yields CDR1 SGHDT and CDR2 YYEEEE. The CDR3 contains 15 residues. With V trimmed by 4 bases and J by 2 bases, 9 bases remained unmatched. The CDR3 loop is CASSGQQGTAYEQYF. Here the CDR3 DNA reads TGTGCCAGCAGCGGACAACAGGGGACAGCCTACGAGCAGTACTTC. Complete variable domain (other parts from reference TRBV5-6 and TRBJ2-7): DAGVTQSPTHLIKTRGQQVTLRCSPKSGHDTVSWYQQALGQGPQFIFQYYEEEERQRGNFPDRFSGHQFPNYSSELNVNALLLGDSALYLCASSGQQGTAYEQYFGPGTRLTVT.

V usage is TRBV19 and J usage is TRBJ1-4; D not resolved. Trimming took 6 bases from V and 0 from J, leaving 14 bases between them. Germline V gene sequence: CDR1 LNHDA, CDR2 SQIVND (reference sequence). There are 16 residues in the CDR3. The CDR3, as DNA: TGTGCCAGTAGCCTCCCGGGAACGTCAACTAATGAAAAACTGTTTTTT. Translation: CASSLPGTSTNEKLFF.

V and J are TRBV27 and TRBJ1-5, with D possibly TRBD1 on 5 matching bases. In germline, CDR1 is MNHEY, CDR2 SMNVEV (reference sequence). The CDR3 is 15 amino acids. Trimming took off 9 bases at V and 3 bases at J, with 18 bases between the two ends. The CDR3 loop reads CASRRGSHSNQPQHF. The CDR3 nucleotides read TGTGCCAGTAGAAGGGGCAGCCACTCCAATCAGCCCCAGCATTTT.

This sequence joins TRBV6-5 and TRBJ1-3; the D is unclear. Germline CDR1 reads MNHEY; CDR2 reads SVGAGI. Deletions cut 7 bases from V and 0 bases from J, with 16 bases between. The CDR3 is 16 residues long. This CDR3 reads CASKRGRYFSGNTIYF. The CDR3 nucleotides read TGTGCCAGCAAGAGAGGGCGTTACTTCTCTGGAAACACCATATATTTT.

This clonotype was counted at least ten times. V gene TRBV4-1 combines with J gene TRBJ2-7; 8 bases are a match to TRBD2. CDR1 and CDR2 (germline): MGHRA, YSYEKL. The CDR3 consists of 15 residues. V dropped 0 bases and J dropped 2; count of bases not matched to a gene: 3. In nucleotides, the CDR3 is TGCGCCAGCAGCCAAGAACTAGCGGAAACCTACGAGCAGTACTTC. This encodes CASSQELAETYEQYF.

The CDR3 nucleotides read TGTGCCAGCAGTCAGACTAGCGGAAGCTCCTACAATGAGCAGTTCTTC. Protein product: CASSQTSGSSYNEQFF. The genes are TRBV7-3 and TRBJ2-5, with 9 bases fitting TRBD2. The end of the DNA is better explained by TRBJ2-1, so the J call may be wrong. Germline CDR1 SGHTA, CDR2 FQGTGA. The CDR3 consists of 16 residues.

Of note for this clonotype: A much larger clone lies a single base off, so this may be a read error. The chain joins TRBV19 to TRBJ2-2, with D maybe TRBD2 (5 bases). CDR1 and CDR2 (germline): LNHDA, SQIVND (reference sequence). The length of the CDR3 is 11 residues. CDR3 in amino acids: CASSWTGELSF. The DNA for the CDR3 is TGTGCCAGTAGTTGGACCGGGGAGCTGTCTTTT.

This CDR3 is CASGRNTYYEQYF. The CDR3 DNA follows: TGTGCCAGCGGTCGAAACACCTACTACGAGCAGTACTTC. The J gene is TRBJ2-7, the V gene TRBV6-2 or TRBV6-3, with unresolved D. Per germline, CDR1 MNHEY and CDR2 SVGEGT. Trimming took 8 bases from V and 3 from J, leaving 14 bases between them. This CDR3 spans 13 amino acids.

This clonotype was detected once. The chain is built from TRBV11-1 and TRBJ2-5; the match to TRBD1 covers 8 bases. V gave up 5 bases and J gave up 4 bases; unmatched junction bases: 12. Germline values: CDR1 SGHAT, CDR2 FQDESV (reference sequence). CDR3 size: 16 residues. CDR3 in DNA: TGTGCCAGCAGCCCCAAGGACAGGGCAGGGGGAGAGACCCAGTACTTC. Protein product: CASSPKDRAGGETQYF.

V and J are TRBV6-2 or TRBV6-3 and TRBJ2-5; 7 nucleotides match TRBD1. In germline, CDR1 is MNHEY, CDR2 SVGEGT. CDR3 length equals 15 residues. V was clipped by 5 bases and J by 5 bases; unmatched bases: 11. CDR3 protein: CASSTDEGAWETQYF. CDR3 nucleotides: TGTGCCAGCAGTACGGACGAGGGGGCGTGGGAGACCCAGTACTTC.

This clonotype was found many times. J is TRBJ2-5 and V is TRBV19, with D tentatively TRBD2 (6 bases). Germline V gives CDR1 LNHDA, CDR2 SQIVND (reference sequence). Trimming stripped 4 bases from V and 5 bases from J, with 20 bases between. CDR3 size: 16 residues. The CDR3 is CASSSEHGTGEETQYF. The CDR3 coding sequence is TGTGCCAGTAGTAGCGAACACGGGACTGGTGAGGAGACCCAGTACTTC.

As for this clonotype: One junction end does not reproduce the germline sequence, and a read error may be involved. J is TRBJ1-6 and V is TRBV7-2; D call uncertain. Germline CDR1 is SGHTA and CDR2 is FQGNSA. The CDR3 loop spans 18 amino acids. CDR3 sequence: CASSQDGPFYSVNSPLHF. The CDR3 bases are TGCGCCAGCAGCCAAGATGGTCCTTTTTATTCGGTTAATTCACCCCTCCACTTT. Drawing the rest from reference TRBV7-2 and TRBJ1-6, the complete variable domain is GAGVSQSPSNKVTEKGKDVELRCDPISGHTALYWYRQSLGQGLEFLIYFQGNSAPDKSGLPSDRFSAERTGGSVSTLTIQRTQQEDSAVYLCASSQDGPFYSVNSPLHFGNGTRLTVT.

This clonotype showed up many times. The gene calls are TRBV20-1 and TRBJ2-6; 7 bases align to TRBD2. Germline-derived CDR1 and CDR2 are DFQATT and SNEGSKA (reference sequence). This CDR3 comprises 15 residues. Trimming at V came to 5 bases and at J to 0 bases, leaving 4 bases not matched to a gene. CDR3 nucleotides: TGCAGTGCTGGGGGGGTAAGCTCTGGGGCCAACGTCCTGACTTTC. It yields the protein CSAGGVSSGANVLTF.

About this clonotype: A clone one base away is much larger, so this may be a read error. The genes are TRBV11-3 and TRBJ2-5; 7 nucleotides align to TRBD2. The CDR3 totals 14 residues. Per the germline V gene, CDR1 is SGHNT and CDR2 is YENEEA. CDR3 region: CAGSLGTTKETQYF. Here the CDR3 DNA reads TGTGCCGGCAGCTTAGGGACTACGAAAGAGACCCAGTACTTC. The whole variable domain, remainder taken from reference TRBV11-3 and TRBJ2-5, is EAGVVQSPRYKIIEKKQPVAFWCNPISGHNTLYWYLQNLGQGPELLIRYENEEAVDDSQLPKDRFSAERLKGVDSTLKIQPAELGDSAVYLCAGSLGTTKETQYFGPGTRLLVL.